This T cell receptor beta chain was found in a study of blood T cell repertoires in COVID-19. The overall study: Italy, Spain and the United States were the sources of the convalescent and acute COVID-19 samples.

Profiled with immunoSEQ multiplex PCR; TCRdb holds only in-frame clones, not every one. The sample contains 250,000 to 300,000 clones, roughly 90% of which appear only once. This study enrolled people aged about 18 to 100 from about two dozen US geographic areas. Membership in each cohort depended on participant-reported clinical history. Among Cohort 3 donors, those recovered had two negative PCRs, clearance, or symptom resolution. The germline CDR1 and CDR2 sequences are SGHKS and YYEKEE (reference sequence). The CDR3 spans 17 residues. Germline trimming cut 3 bases from V and 0 bases from J; bases unmatched to any gene: 8.

This TCR was recovered from a woman aged 25 to 45 who had recovered from COVID-19. V and J are TRBV5-5 and TRBJ1-4; 7 positions agree with TRBD1. Sequenced: PBMCs or T cells enriched from blood (not recorded which). CDR3 residues: CASSYDRDSATNEKLFF. The DNA of the CDR3 is TGTGCCAGCAGCTATGACCGGGACAGTGCAACTAATGAAAAACTGTTTTTT.